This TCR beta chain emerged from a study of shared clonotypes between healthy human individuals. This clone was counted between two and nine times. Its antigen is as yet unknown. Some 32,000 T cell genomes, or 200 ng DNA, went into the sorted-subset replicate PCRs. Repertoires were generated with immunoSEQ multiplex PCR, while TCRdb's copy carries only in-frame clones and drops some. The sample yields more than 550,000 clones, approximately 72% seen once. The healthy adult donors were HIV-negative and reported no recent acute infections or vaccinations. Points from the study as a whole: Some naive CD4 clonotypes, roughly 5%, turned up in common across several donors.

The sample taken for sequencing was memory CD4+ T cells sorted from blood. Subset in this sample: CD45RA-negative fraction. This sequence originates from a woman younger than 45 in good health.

The CDR3 DNA follows: TGTGCCAGCACGCCATGGGGCGGTACTGAAGCTTTCTTT. Its protein product is CASTPWGGTEAFF. The chain combines TRBV5-4 with TRBJ1-1; D is possibly TRBD1 (5 bases). This CDR3 has 13 amino acids. V dropped 6 bases and J dropped 5 bases, with 14 bases sitting between them. Germline V gene lookup returns CDR1 SGHNT and CDR2 YYREEE (reference sequence).